This T cell receptor (beta chain) was identified during a study of CDR3 diversity in severe acne. One entry per CDR3 protein results from TCRdb running MiXCR on the PCR reads. There are about 97,000 distinct CDR3 sequences in the sample; 51% occur only once, and around 12% lies in the top ten. V was clipped by 0 bases and J by 2 bases; unmatched bases: 7. This CDR3 comprises 16 residues. Per germline, CDR1 LGHNA and CDR2 YSLEER. The chain has TRBV4-3 and TRBJ2-7, with TRBD2 matching over 7 bases. The clonotype was recovered from a male donor with acne. Source material: blood. CDR3 in amino acids: CASSQEPSGSTYEQYF. CDR3 bases: TGCGCCAGCAGCCAAGAGCCTAGCGGAAGTACCTACGAGCAGTACTTC.